Listed below are T cell receptor beta chains from one sample, sequenced in a study of T-cell memory formation after mild COVID-19. From the 5' RACE reads, TCRdb called clonotypes with MiXCR, one entry per CDR3 protein. The sample lists some 180,000 distinct CDR3 sequences, 18% occurring once. Material: PBMCs or a T cell subset sorted from them (not recorded which). The receptors were sampled from a man between 18 and 35 years old who had mild COVID-19 (a few samples of this study predate the infection). Cell type and time point are not known. Both conserved end residues are trimmed from each CDR3. D genes are given only for firm matches.

>TRBV5-1|.|TRBJ2-5
ASSLYPGLLDGETQY
>TRBV6-6|.|TRBJ1-6
ASSYSGFNSPLH
>TRBV9|TRBD1|TRBJ1-6
ASSPHTGTVNSPLH
>TRBV4-3|.|TRBJ1-2
ASSQDTAYGYT
>TRBV7-2|.|TRBJ2-3
ASNRWGADTQY
>TRBV4-2|.|TRBJ1-4
ASSQGGPNEKLF
>TRBV10-1|.|TRBJ2-3
ASSDATTDTQY
>TRBV6-5|.|TRBJ2-3
ASSYSGSTDTQY
>TRBV5-1|TRBD2|TRBJ2-7
ASSFTGLRSYEQY
>TRBV5-1|.|TRBJ2-3
ASSLAWGQVTDTQY
>TRBV7-8|.|TRBJ1-1
ASSLARQVNTEAF
>TRBV20-1|.|TRBJ1-5
SARGPNQPQH
>TRBV23-1|.|TRBJ2-2
ASSQSSWGFPGELF
>TRBV18|.|TRBJ2-5
ASSNTDQETQY
>TRBV20-1|TRBD1|TRBJ2-5
SARGQFTETQY
>TRBV5-1|.|TRBJ2-1
ASSLPSPGTYNEQF
>TRBV2|.|TRBJ1-1
ASSQWGNTEAF
>TRBV9|TRBD2|TRBJ2-1
ASSARTGTSPHEQF
>TRBV20-1|.|TRBJ2-3
SAPTADTQY
>TRBV12-3/TRBV12-4|.|TRBJ1-1
ASSLVDFTEAF
>TRBV7-2|TRBD2|TRBJ2-2
ASSPAFGAGGPGELF
>TRBV19|.|TRBJ2-7
ASSIDRRTDRY
>TRBV20-1|.|TRBJ1-5
SARPGGGQPQH
>TRBV2|TRBD1|TRBJ2-2
ASGGQGATGELF
>TRBV12-3/TRBV12-4|.|TRBJ2-5
ASSFGGAGETQY
>TRBV7-2|.|TRBJ1-1
ASSLPGSDTEAF
>TRBV7-3|.|TRBJ1-1
ASSLRQGGTEAF
>TRBV5-1|TRBD1|TRBJ1-1
ASSFRDRVKAF
>TRBV12-3/TRBV12-4|TRBD1|TRBJ2-5
ASSAADRGREETQY
>TRBV15|.|TRBJ2-5
ATSRDRAGGETQY
>TRBV7-2|TRBD2|TRBJ2-1
ASSLGPGGATQF
>TRBV7-2|TRBD1|TRBJ1-3
ASSSHSWGQRYSGNTIY
>TRBV7-2|TRBD2|TRBJ2-3
ASSLGPSGGPDTQY
>TRBV12-3/TRBV12-4|.|TRBJ2-5
ASAEKETQY
>TRBV28|TRBD1|TRBJ1-5
ASRLPTGYQPQH
>TRBV6-6|.|TRBJ2-3
ASSLPGSQY
>TRBV7-2|TRBD2|TRBJ2-1
ASSSLASSYNEQF
>TRBV15|.|TRBJ2-2
ATSRDMGRVAGELF
>TRBV7-2|.|TRBJ2-7
ASRDPGPVDEQY
>TRBV3-1|.|TRBJ2-7
ASSLGRGSYEQY
>TRBV14|.|TRBJ1-4
ASSLTRGPVEKLF
>TRBV4-1|.|TRBJ2-2
ASSQRTGELF
>TRBV7-2|.|TRBJ2-1
ASARQGRGNEQF
>TRBV19|.|TRBJ1-1
ASSLRDTEAF
>TRBV6-5|TRBD1|TRBJ1-6
ASSYMVQGANSPLH
>TRBV3-1|TRBD2|TRBJ2-2
ASGDELAGTGELF
>TRBV10-3|.|TRBJ2-3
AARSAGSTDTQY
>TRBV20-1|.|TRBJ1-1
SARRDKITEAF
>TRBV20-1|.|TRBJ1-1
SGLGFPRGNTEAF
>TRBV7-9|.|TRBJ2-5
ASSRGLRQETQY
>TRBV20-1|.|TRBJ2-1
SARLDSVGF
>TRBV12-5|.|TRBJ2-6
ASGLGHSGANVLT
>TRBV5-1|TRBD2|TRBJ2-2
ASSLAGGTGELF
>TRBV28|.|TRBJ1-1
ASSYPGPLNTEAF
>TRBV7-6|TRBD1|TRBJ2-7
ASSFRQGYEQY
>TRBV18|TRBD1|TRBJ2-7
ASSSYRGDSYEQY